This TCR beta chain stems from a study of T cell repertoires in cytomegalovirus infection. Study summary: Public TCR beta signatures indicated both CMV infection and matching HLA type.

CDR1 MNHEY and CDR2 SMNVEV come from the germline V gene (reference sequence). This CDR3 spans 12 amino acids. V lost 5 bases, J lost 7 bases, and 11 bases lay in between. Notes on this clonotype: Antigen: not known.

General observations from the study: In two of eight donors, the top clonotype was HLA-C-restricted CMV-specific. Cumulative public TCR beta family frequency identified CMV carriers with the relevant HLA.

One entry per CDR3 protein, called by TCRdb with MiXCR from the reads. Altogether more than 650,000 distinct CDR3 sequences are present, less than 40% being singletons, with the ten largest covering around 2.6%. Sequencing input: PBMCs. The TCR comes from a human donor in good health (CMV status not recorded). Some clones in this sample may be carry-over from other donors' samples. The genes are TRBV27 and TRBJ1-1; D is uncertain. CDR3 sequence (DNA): TGTGCCAGCAGTCCCCCGGACGGTGAAGCTTTCTTT. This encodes CASSPPDGEAFF.